The present entry profiles one T cell receptor (beta chain) with its context. Germline loops: CDR1 MNHEY, CDR2 SVGAGI. The CDR3 loop spans 15 amino acids. V was shortened by 7 bases and J by 3 bases, with 19 bases between the two germline ends. Clones were sequenced by immunoSEQ multiplex PCR, and TCRdb holds only the in-frame ones, with some missing. In the table there are under 150,000 clones, 80% to 90% of which are singletons. The record originates from a study of control samples from healthy donors and cancer patients. Sequenced: PBMCs. J is TRBJ2-7 and V is TRBV6-5, with a possible D match to TRBD2 (5 bases). This clonotype was sampled from a woman between 45 and 65 years old with colorectal cancer. CDR3 coding DNA: TGTGCCAGCACCCTAGCCGAGGCCATCTTCTACGAGCAGTACTTC. As protein: CASTLAEAIFYEQYF.